Following are 32 T cell receptor beta chains from one sample sequenced in a study of regulatory T cells in long-lasting Graves disease. The time point denotes: persistent/refractory GD, antithyroid drugs over 5 years with positive TRAb. Researchers made the TCR library from RNA that was extracted from PBMCs. TCR beta libraries were built with iRepertoire HTBI primers and Arm-PCR of CDR3 regions. TCRdb re-analysed the multiplex PCR reads in MiXCR, keeping a single row per CDR3 protein. The sample records about 310,000 distinct CDR3 sequences, 20% to 25% being singletons. The source material was peripheral blood mononuclear cells (PBMCs), sampled when the disease was refractory, from a patient treated with antithyroid drugs. Source of these receptors: a female donor with Graves disease.

This chain uses TRBV6-5 with TRBJ2-2, with a tentative D call TRBD2 (5 bases). The CDR3 has 16 residues. The V gene's germline CDR1 is MNHEY and CDR2 SVGAGI. V shed 0 bases and J shed 4 bases, with 12 bases lying between them. The CDR3 DNA follows: TGTGCCAGCAGTTACTCGACCGGAGGCGGCACCGGGGAGCTGTTTTTT. Amino acids: CASSYSTGGGTGELFF.

The sample holds a few counts of this clonotype. The rearrangement uses TRBV4-1 and TRBJ1-1; D unresolved. The CDR3 is 14 residues long. Germline V lookup: CDR1 MGHRA, CDR2 YSYEKL. V was shortened by 4 bases and J by 10 bases, with 19 bases between the two germline ends. The chain's CDR3 is CASSPRQPVDGAFF. The CDR3 DNA follows: TGCGCCAGCAGCCCCCGGCAGCCGGTGGACGGAGCTTTCTTT.

This clonotype was counted between two and nine times. This sequence joins TRBV28 and TRBJ1-5; weak D call: TRBD1 (5 bases). The V end was cut by 3 bases, the J end by 2 bases, with 8 bases between. The germline V gene has CDR1 MDHEN and CDR2 SYDVKM. This CDR3 comprises 14 residues. This chain's CDR3 is CASSFGAGNQPQHF. The CDR3 DNA is TGTGCCAGCAGTTTTGGGGCTGGCAATCAGCCCCAGCATTTT.

Comment on this clonotype: A read error is possible here, since a much larger clone lies one base away. The V gene is TRBV12-3 or TRBV12-4, the J gene TRBJ2-7; the D gene is possibly TRBD2 (6 bases). The CDR3 has 15 amino acids. DNA for the CDR3: TGTGCCAGCAGTTTCGGCGGGACCCACTCCCACGAGCAGTACTTC. Translating gives CASSFGGTHSHEQYF.

This chain links TRBV9 with TRBJ1-2; the D gene is possibly TRBD1 (5 bases). The CDR3 has 14 residues. CDR1 is SGDLS, CDR2 YYNGEE, per germline. V dropped 3 bases and J dropped 4 bases, with 13 bases sitting between them. CDR3 sequence reads: CASSATGRPYGYTF. The DNA for the CDR3 is TGTGCCAGCAGCGCAACGGGACGGCCCTATGGCTACACCTTC. The full variable domain, in which reference TRBV9 and TRBJ1-2 provide the parts outside the CDR3, is DSGVTQTPKHLITATGQRVTLRCSPRSGDLSVYWYQQSLDQGLQFLIQYYNGEERAKGNILERFSAQQFPDLHSELNLSSLELGDSALYFCASSATGRPYGYTFGSGTRLTVV.

The sample holds a few counts of this clonotype. The chain employs TRBV11-2 and TRBJ1-4, with a possible D match to TRBD1 (5 bases). V was cut by 1 base and J by 6 bases, with 15 bases left in between. The CDR3 spans 16 residues. The V gene's germline CDR1 is SGHAT and CDR2 FQNNGV. The CDR3 nucleotides are TGTGCCAGCAGCTTAGGTGAAGGGGATGAACATGAAAAACTGTTTTTT. Residues: CASSLGEGDEHEKLFF.

This sequence joins TRBV6-1 and TRBJ2-6, with TRBD2 identical over 12 bases. The CDR3 length is 18 residues. The germline V gene has CDR1 MNHNS and CDR2 SASEGT. With V trimmed by 6 bases and J by 1 base, 7 bases remained unmatched. The CDR3 protein is CASSYFGLAGSGANVLTF. The CDR3 DNA reads TGTGCCAGCAGCTATTTCGGACTAGCGGGGTCTGGGGCCAACGTCCTGACTTTC.

The chain combines TRBV7-2 with TRBJ2-3, with no clear D. This CDR3 has 15 residues. The germline V gene encodes CDR1 SGHTA and CDR2 FQGNSA. V dropped 3 bases and J dropped 3 bases, with 13 bases sitting between them. CDR3 coding DNA: TGTGCCAGCAGCTTCCGCCTGAGTGGTACAGATACGCAGTATTTT. Translated, it gives CASSFRLSGTDTQYF.

CDR3: CAISPTSDTQYF. The CDR3 DNA reads TGTGCCATCTCTCCTACAAGTGATACGCAGTATTTT. The chain couples TRBV10-3 to TRBJ2-3; D uncertain. This CDR3 has 12 residues. From germline, CDR1 is ENHRY and CDR2 SYGVKD. The V end was cut by 8 bases, the J end by 6 bases, with 12 bases between.

The chain is built from TRBV29-1 and TRBJ2-2; 10 positions match TRBD1. The J segment lost 0 bases and the V segment lost 7 bases, leaving 11 bases of the junction unmatched. The CDR3 consists of 17 residues. Looked up from germline, CDR1 is SQVTM and CDR2 is ANQGSEA. Written as DNA, the CDR3 is TGCAGCGCTTCGTCCCGGGACAGGGGAACGAACACCGGGGAGCTGTTTTTT. This encodes CSASSRDRGTNTGELFF.

This sequence joins TRBV20-1 and TRBJ2-1; D is undetermined. The germline CDR1 and CDR2 sequences are DFQATT and SNEGSKA (reference sequence). The CDR3 runs 14 residues. Trimming stripped 2 bases from V and 7 bases from J, with 15 bases between. The CDR3 DNA sequence: TGCAGTGCTAGATTTAGGGCTAGTGGGAATGAGCAGTTCTTC. This codes for CSARFRASGNEQFF.

This clonotype was found a few times. The chain employs TRBV6-1 and TRBJ1-5; a weak D match, TRBD1 (5 bases). The CDR3 spans 14 residues. Trimming left V 5 bases short and J 3 bases short, with 11 bases between. Germline values: CDR1 MNHNS, CDR2 SASEGT. DNA for the CDR3: TGTGCCAGCAGTCGGACACAGTACAATCAGCCCCAGCATTTT. Translation: CASSRTQYNQPQHF.

This clonotype was picked up many times. The CDR3 nucleotides read TGCAGCGTTGAAGGGGAGGGACAGGCTGAAGCTTTCTTT. This gives the protein CSVEGEGQAEAFF. This chain uses TRBV29-1 with TRBJ1-1, with 8 bases aligning to TRBD1. The ends lost 1 base at V and 6 bases at J; junction bases unmatched: 4. CDR1 SQVTM and CDR2 ANQGSEA come from the germline V gene. The CDR3 covers 13 residues. Combining the CDR3 with reference TRBV29-1 and TRBJ1-1 gives the whole variable domain SAVISQKPSRDICQRGTSLTIQCQVDSQVTMMFWYRQQPGQSLTLIATANQGSEATYESGFVIDKFPISRPNLTFSTLTVSNMSPEDSSIYLCSVEGEGQAEAFFGQGTRLTVV.

This clonotype was seen only a few times. This chain connects TRBV27 to TRBJ1-5, with D unresolved. The CDR3 length is 15 residues. Germline lookup yields CDR1 MNHEY and CDR2 SMNVEV (reference sequence). The V and J ends lost 3 bases and 0 bases respectively, with 9 bases between them. The CDR3 DNA sequence: TGTGCCAGCAGTTTCGATGGGGTTAGCAATCAGCCCCAGCATTTT. Translating gives CASSFDGVSNQPQHF.

This clonotype was found a few times. The chain combines TRBV6-2 or TRBV6-3 with TRBJ2-7; TRBD2 is a possible D gene (6 bases). Trimming stripped 1 base from V and 1 base from J, with 17 bases between. The CDR3 loop spans 17 amino acids. The V gene's germline CDR1 is MNHEY and CDR2 SVGEGT. The CDR3 loop reads CASSYLGLGDGSYEQYF. DNA of the CDR3: TGTGCCAGCAGTTACTTGGGACTTGGGGACGGATCCTACGAGCAGTACTTC.

The rearrangement links TRBV20-1 to TRBJ2-7, with D perhaps being TRBD1 or TRBD2 (5 bases each). CDR1 DFQATT and CDR2 SNEGSKA come from the germline V gene (reference sequence). CDR3 length: 14 residues. Between the trimmed V and J ends, which lost 5 bases and 4 bases, there was a span of 18 bases. The CDR3 region has the DNA TGCAGTGCTGATTCGGGACCCATTTCGTACGAGCAGTACTTC. It yields the protein CSADSGPISYEQYF.

This clonotype occurred once. A read error may be the cause here, since a much bigger clone is one base away. The V call is TRBV11-2, the J call TRBJ2-7; D unresolved. The CDR3 runs to 15 residues. Germline CDR1 reads SGHAT; CDR2 reads FQNNGV. The CDR3 region is CASGLALEPSYEQYF. DNA of the CDR3: TGTGCCAGCGGCTTAGCCCTCGAACCCTCCTACGAGCAGTACTTC.

This clonotype was picked up a small number of times. This chain links TRBV6-2 or TRBV6-3 with TRBJ2-7; 8 nucleotides line up with TRBD2. CDR3 length: 15 residues. Trimming at V came to 2 bases and at J to 6 bases, leaving 9 bases not matched to a gene. The germline V gene encodes CDR1 MNHEY and CDR2 SVGEGT. The CDR3 protein is CASSYGGTRSGEQYF. For the CDR3, the DNA is TGTGCCAGCAGTTACGGGGGGACTAGATCTGGCGAGCAGTACTTC.

V gene TRBV18 combines with J gene TRBJ1-5; 7 nucleotides agree with TRBD1. The CDR3 spans 13 residues. Losses at the gene ends were 5 bases for V and 8 bases for J; bases not matched to a gene: 6. Germline V lookup: CDR1 KGHSH, CDR2 LQKENI. The CDR3 region is CASSGGQDEPQHF. In nucleotides, the CDR3 is TGTGCCAGCTCAGGTGGACAGGACGAGCCCCAGCATTTT.

The chain combines TRBV7-6 with TRBJ2-7; D ambiguous. Germline lookup yields CDR1 SGHVS and CDR2 FNYEAQ. V lost 2 bases and J lost 4, with 18 bases in between. This CDR3 contains 16 residues. The CDR3 here is CASSLKPGPDEYEQYF. The CDR3 DNA sequence: TGTGCCAGCAGCTTAAAACCGGGTCCGGACGAGTACGAGCAGTACTTC.

Many counts were recorded for this clonotype. J is TRBJ2-3 and V is TRBV2; 11 nucleotides agree with TRBD2. Germline CDR1 is SNHLY and CDR2 is FYNNEI. The CDR3 extends over 14 amino acids. Trimming at V came to 7 bases and at J to 7 bases, leaving 7 bases not matched to a gene. The CDR3 DNA reads TGTGCCAGCAATCCACTAGCGGGAGCATATACGCAGTATTTT. Translating gives CASNPLAGAYTQYF. The complete variable domain, with remaining parts taken from reference TRBV2 and TRBJ2-3, reads EPEVTQTPSHQVTQMGQEVILRCVPISNHLYFYWYRQILGQKVEFLVSFYNNEISEKSEIFDDQFSVERPDGSNFTLKIRSTKLEDSAMYFCASNPLAGAYTQYFGPGTRLTVL.

This clonotype was detected a few times. The V call is TRBV7-6, the J call TRBJ2-5; D is unclear. The CDR3 consists of 11 residues. The V end lost 1 base, the J end lost 7 bases, and 4 bases lay between the germline ends. Germline lookup yields CDR1 SGHVS and CDR2 FNYEAQ. CDR3 residues: CASSLGVTQYF. CDR3 coding DNA: TGTGCCAGCAGCTTAGGAGTGACCCAGTACTTC.

This clonotype occurred many times. CDR3 sequence (DNA): TGTGCCAGCAGCTTGGGGGCGGGAGATGGGGAGCAGTACTTC. The encoded protein is CASSLGAGDGEQYF. The chain has TRBV7-2 and TRBJ2-7; perhaps TRBD2 as D (7 bases). CDR1 and CDR2 (germline): SGHTA, FQGNSA. With 3 bases removed from V and 7 bases from J, the gap between germline ends came to 16 bases. The CDR3 loop spans 14 amino acids.

The V and J genes are TRBV19 and TRBJ2-2; 10 nucleotides line up with TRBD1. The length of the CDR3 is 14 residues. The germline gives CDR1 LNHDA, CDR2 SQIVND (reference sequence). With V trimmed by 10 bases and J by 4 bases, 6 bases remained unmatched. CDR3 region: CATRTGGITGELFF. CDR3 coding DNA: TGTGCCACAAGGACAGGGGGGATCACCGGGGAGCTGTTTTTT.

Note on this clonotype: The junction and the germline gene differ at one end; a read error may be behind it. CDR3 loop: CASSLAAGATGELFF. DNA for the CDR3: TGTGCCAGCAGCCTAGCGGCGGGGGCCACCGGGGAGCTGTTTTTT. This chain uses TRBV7-2 with TRBJ2-2; a possible D gene is TRBD2 (7 bases). This CDR3 contains 15 residues. Germline CDR1 and CDR2: SGHTA and FQGNSA.

About this clonotype: One end of the junction is discordant with germline, which a read error may explain. The chain couples TRBV30 to TRBJ2-5, with D perhaps TRBD2 (5 bases). From germline, CDR1 is GTSNPN and CDR2 SVGIG (reference sequence). The CDR3 runs 13 residues. The CDR3: CARSVFGGETQYF. For the CDR3, the DNA is TGTGCCCGGAGTGTATTTGGCGGGGAGACCCAGTACTTC.

This clonotype has ten or more counts. In DNA form, the CDR3 reads TGCAGTGCCCCCAGGCCGATCGAAAAACTGTTTTTT. Translation: CSAPRPIEKLFF. The chain recombines TRBV20-1 with TRBJ1-4; D ambiguous. CDR1 and CDR2 (germline): DFQATT, SNEGSKA (reference sequence). The CDR3 length is 12 residues. V shed 6 bases and J shed 8 bases, with 13 bases lying between them.

In the case of this clonotype: This may arise from a read error, as a much more abundant clone is one base away. This CDR3 fails to terminate in the conserved phenylalanine or tryptophan, so it likely reflects a read error. The rearrangement joins TRBV20-1 to TRBJ1-2; weak D call: TRBD1 (6 bases). Trimming shortened V by 3 bases and J by 4 bases, and 12 bases separated the two germline ends. The CDR3 length is 13 residues. Germline values: CDR1 DFQATT, CDR2 SNEGSKA (reference sequence). The CDR3 DNA reads as TGCAGTGCTAGCTGGGGGCAGGGCTATGGCTACACCTCC. This gives the protein CSASWGQGYGYTS.

Many counts were recorded for this clonotype. The CDR3 loop reads CASSLPFALAGQYEQYF. CDR3 nucleotides: TGTGCCAGCAGTCTGCCATTCGCTCTAGCGGGGCAGTACGAGCAGTACTTC. This sequence joins TRBV28 and TRBJ2-7; 9 bases are shared with TRBD2. From germline, CDR1 is MDHEN and CDR2 SYDVKM. The CDR3 extends over 17 amino acids. V trimming: 5 bases; J trimming: 4 bases; junction bases outside the gene matches: 15.

This clonotype was observed at least ten times. The gene calls are TRBV12-3 or TRBV12-4 and TRBJ2-5; a possible D gene is TRBD1 (6 bases). The CDR3 is 13 amino acids. V dropped 3 bases and J dropped 7 bases, with 12 bases sitting between them. The CDR3 here is CASSFGGFGTQYF. DNA for the CDR3: TGTGCCAGCAGTTTTGGGGGCTTCGGGACCCAGTACTTC.

Ten or more counts support this clonotype. This chain links TRBV5-6 with TRBJ1-2; D unresolved. Deletions cut 4 bases from V and 5 bases from J, with 15 bases between. This CDR3 region has 14 residues. The germline V gene has CDR1 SGHDT and CDR2 YYEEEE. CDR3 protein: CASSGIDGRYGYTF. CDR3 nucleotide sequence: TGTGCCAGCAGCGGAATCGACGGAAGATATGGCTACACCTTC.

Only a few counts were recorded for this clonotype. This chain uses TRBV30 with TRBJ2-7, with 9 bases lining up with TRBD2. Germline CDR1 is GTSNPN and CDR2 is SVGIG (reference sequence). The CDR3 has 14 residues. J lost 5 bases, V lost 0 bases, and 5 bases had no gene match. Here the CDR3 DNA reads TGTGCCTGGAGTGTGGCGAGACTAGCGGACGAGCAGTACTTC. Translation gives CAWSVARLADEQYF.